This TCR beta chain is from a study of blood T cell repertoires in COVID-19. Looking at the study overall: Both acute and convalescent COVID-19 samples were obtained from the United States, Italy and Spain. In each case, the material was cDNA or gDNA derived from T cells, B-cell-depleted T cells, or PBMCs.

Authors' methods: How many nucleated cells were present was estimated from reference gene primer amplification. Assay: immunoSEQ multiplex PCR; the TCRdb copy retains only in-frame clones and omits some. The DNA gave D and trimming, while V, J and clone size come from that table. The repertoire has fewer than 250,000 clones, 82% of them found once; the top ten carry about 4.5%. The germline V gene has CDR1 LGHDT and CDR2 YNNKEL (reference sequence). The CDR3 covers 14 residues. V was clipped by 2 bases and J by 9 bases, with 14 bases between them. This chain uses TRBV3-1 (or the pseudogene TRBV3-2) with TRBJ1-5; D possibly corresponds to TRBD1 (5 bases). The source material was peripheral blood. The origin of this receptor is a woman aged 65 to 85 with acute or convalescent COVID-19. Written as DNA, the CDR3 is TGTGCCAGCAGCCAAACCCCAGGGTCCCTGCCCCAGCATTTT. Translated, it gives CASSQTPGSLPQHF.